This TCR beta chain was identified in a study of T-cell memory formation after mild COVID-19. This clonotype was picked up many times. Its antigen is unknown. The CDR3 spans 17 residues. The junction had 14 bases not matched to a gene; V was cut back by 2 bases and J by 9 bases. CDR1 MNHEY and CDR2 SVGAGI come from the germline V gene. Study-level points and caveats: In pre-infection memory, a portion of responding clones appeared, which suggested that cross-reactive memory joined.

TCRdb called the 5' RACE reads again in MiXCR, with one record for every CDR3 protein. The sample holds some 120,000 distinct CDR3 sequences; approximately 6.2% are singletons and the top ten take 2% to 2.5%. V gene TRBV6-5 combines with J gene TRBJ2-1, with 9 bases aligning to TRBD2. The TCR originated in an adult woman who had mild COVID-19 (a few samples of this study predate the infection). Cell type and time point are not known. The specimen was PBMCs or a T cell subset sorted from them (not recorded which). The CDR3 coding sequence is TGTGCCAGCAGTTACAGCCTGTTGGCGGGGGGGCCTGGTGAGCAGTTCTTC. Its translation is CASSYSLLAGGPGEQFF.